This TCR beta chain originates from a study of tumor-infiltrating lymphocytes in primary liver carcinoma. Turning to this clonotype: The junction and the germline gene differ at one end; a read error may be behind it.

Without any cell sorting, about 18-30 mg of bulk tissue yielded co-extracted RNA and DNA. Infection with HBV was chronic in patients; they were treatment-naive. There are 15 residues in the CDR3. Germline values: CDR1 SGHAT, CDR2 FQDESV (reference sequence). TCR beta cDNA was reverse-transcribed from roughly 520 ng of total RNA. The reaction used a constant-region primer and ProtoScript II reverse transcriptase. Slightly modified ARM-PCR with three nested multiplex PCR rounds yielded TCR beta libraries. The opening two PCR rounds, about 11 cycles each, paired TRBV1-TRBV30 forward primers with a C-beta reverse primer. TCRdb analysed the multiplex PCR reads with MiXCR anew, one entry per CDR3 protein. The sample yields about 70,000 distinct CDR3 sequences, roughly three quarters seen once.

This TCR derives from a man aged 35-49 years with primary liver carcinoma and hepatitis B virus infection. V and J are TRBV11-1 and TRBJ2-1, with D perhaps TRBD1 (6 bases). The specimen was liver tumor tissue from sampling region 4. Subset: tumor region T4, right-lateral pole. CDR3 coding DNA: TGCGCCAGCAGCTTCGGGACAAGCGGCTACAATGAGCACTTCTTC. Translated, it gives CASSFGTSGYNEHFF. Variable domain in full (rest from reference TRBV11-1 and TRBJ2-1): EAEVAQSPRYKITEKSQAVAFWCDPISGHATLYWYRQILGQGPELLVQFQDESVVDDSQLPKDRFSAERLKGVDSTLKIQPAELGDSAMYLCASSFGTSGYNEHFFGPGTRLTVL.